The next 5 T cell receptor beta chains were all read from a single sample in a study of patients and donors after allogeneic stem cell transplantation. TCRdb analysed the RT-PCR reads with MiXCR anew, one entry per CDR3 protein. The sample lists roughly 200,000 distinct CDR3 sequences; 41% were seen once. The specimen was blood, either unsorted or a sorted T cell fraction (not recorded which). These receptors originate from a human donor who was either an allogeneic HSCT recipient or a stem cell or donor lymphocyte infusion donor (not recorded which). It is not recorded whose cells these are; they may come from a transplant donor.

V usage is TRBV5-1 and J usage is TRBJ2-5; the D is unclear. This CDR3 has 13 amino acids. Germline V gene lookup returns CDR1 SGHRS and CDR2 YFSETQ. Between the trimmed V and J ends, which lost 2 bases and 1 base, there was a span of 6 bases. The CDR3 sequence: CASSFLIQETQYF. In nucleotides, the CDR3 is TGCGCCAGCAGCTTTCTTATCCAAGAGACCCAGTACTTC.

This rearrangement joins TRBV11-2 to TRBJ2-5, with D possibly matching TRBD1 (5 bases). In germline, CDR1 is SGHAT, CDR2 FQNNGV. V was clipped by 1 base and J by 1 base, with 10 bases between them. CDR3 length: 15 amino acids. In DNA form, the CDR3 reads TGTGCCAGCAGCTTAGGAAGGGGTCCCCAAGAGACCCAGTACTTC. It codes for CASSLGRGPQETQYF.

The chain uses TRBV20-1 and TRBJ1-1; possibly TRBD1 for D (5 bases). V was pared by 0 bases and J by 1 base, with 9 bases between. The CDR3 covers 14 residues. CDR1 is DFQATT, CDR2 SNEGSKA, per germline (reference sequence). CDR3 nucleotides: TGCAGTGCTAGAGAATTAGACAGGAACACTGAAGCTTTCTTT. Translating gives CSARELDRNTEAFF.

CDR3 nucleotides: TGTGCCAGCAGCCCGACCTTAGCGGGAGGGCCTCATGAGCAGTTCTTC. Amino acid sequence: CASSPTLAGGPHEQFF. The chain recombines TRBV14 with TRBJ2-1; TRBD2 matches 11 bases. After removal of 4 bases from V and 8 bases from J, the junction contained 10 bases not matched to a gene. CDR1 is SGHDN and CDR2 is FVKESK in the germline V gene. The CDR3 covers 16 residues. The full variable domain, rest sourced from reference TRBV14 and TRBJ2-1, is EAGVTQFPSHSVIEKGQTVTLRCDPISGHDNLYWYRRVMGKEIKFLLHFVKESKQDESGMPNNRFLAERTGGTYSTLKVQPAELEDSGVYFCASSPTLAGGPHEQFFGPGTRLTVL.

This clonotype was seen a few times. V usage is TRBV7-3 and J usage is TRBJ2-5, with D maybe TRBD1 (6 bases). The CDR3 has 13 residues. V was trimmed by 5 bases and J by 5 bases, leaving 12 bases between them. Germline V CDR1 and CDR2: SGHTA, FQGTGA. The CDR3, as DNA: TGTGCCAGCAGCCTTACAGGGTCTGAGACCCAGTACTTC. Translating it yields CASSLTGSETQYF.